This TCR beta chain emerged from a study of T cell responses to AZD1222 COVID-19 vaccine. V lost 6 bases and J 7 bases, leaving 15 bases between the germline ends. This CDR3 is built from 13 residues. Germline CDR1 is MNHEY and CDR2 is SMNVEV (reference sequence). The table came from immunoSEQ multiplex PCR; TCRdb's copy has only in-frame clones and leaves some out. The sample has under 95,000 clones, 90% seen once. The sequence was collected from an adult in good health. The sample here was peripheral blood, taken on day 0 of AZD1222 vaccination. The J gene is TRBJ1-1, the V gene TRBV27; possible D gene TRBD1, 6 bases. The CDR3 DNA follows: TGTGCCAGCAGGCCGACAGGAACCCTTGAAGCTTTCTTT. Amino acids: CASRPTGTLEAFF.